This T cell receptor (beta chain) was profiled in a study of T cells in Graves' hyperthyroidism and ophthalmopathy. CDR1 MDHEN and CDR2 SYDVKM come from the germline V gene. The CDR3 loop spans 14 amino acids. V lost 5 bases, J lost 8 bases, and 16 bases lay in between. From RNA transcripts, TCR beta CDR3 regions were amplified. HTBI primers were employed in a first-round RT-PCR of the TCR CDR3. TCRdb processed the multiplex PCR reads anew with MiXCR; each CDR3 protein has one entry. The profile shows under 600,000 distinct CDR3 sequences, about a sixth of them singletons. This clonotype was seen repeatedly, ten times or more.

The V call is TRBV28, the J call TRBJ2-1; maybe TRBD2 (5 bases). The receptor was isolated from a woman between 40 and 55 years old with Graves' ophthalmopathy. The material sequenced was blood. The CDR3 spells CASSPHTPSHEQFF. For the CDR3, the DNA is TGTGCCAGCAGTCCACACACACCTAGCCATGAGCAGTTCTTC.